This TCR beta chain comes out of a study of OX40 agonist ivuxolimab in advanced cancers. Method: immunoSEQ multiplex PCR; TCRdb's copy keeps in-frame clones and lacks some. Here the sample spans more than 40,000 clones, about 91% being singletons. The J segment lost 1 base and the V segment lost 6 bases, leaving 8 bases of the junction unmatched. Germline values: CDR1 SGHVS, CDR2 FQNEAQ. The CDR3 sequence is 16 residues long. The source was CD4+ or CD8+ T cells sorted from blood, collected in a trial of the OX40 agonist ivuxolimab. The V call is TRBV7-8, the J call TRBJ2-4; 8 bases are shared with TRBD1. The receptor was derived from an adult with an advanced solid tumor such as melanoma, head and neck, liver or kidney cancer. Written as DNA, the CDR3 is TGTGCCAGCAGGAAAACAGGGGGTCTGGCCAAAAACATTCAGTACTTC. Amino acid sequence: CASRKTGGLAKNIQYF.